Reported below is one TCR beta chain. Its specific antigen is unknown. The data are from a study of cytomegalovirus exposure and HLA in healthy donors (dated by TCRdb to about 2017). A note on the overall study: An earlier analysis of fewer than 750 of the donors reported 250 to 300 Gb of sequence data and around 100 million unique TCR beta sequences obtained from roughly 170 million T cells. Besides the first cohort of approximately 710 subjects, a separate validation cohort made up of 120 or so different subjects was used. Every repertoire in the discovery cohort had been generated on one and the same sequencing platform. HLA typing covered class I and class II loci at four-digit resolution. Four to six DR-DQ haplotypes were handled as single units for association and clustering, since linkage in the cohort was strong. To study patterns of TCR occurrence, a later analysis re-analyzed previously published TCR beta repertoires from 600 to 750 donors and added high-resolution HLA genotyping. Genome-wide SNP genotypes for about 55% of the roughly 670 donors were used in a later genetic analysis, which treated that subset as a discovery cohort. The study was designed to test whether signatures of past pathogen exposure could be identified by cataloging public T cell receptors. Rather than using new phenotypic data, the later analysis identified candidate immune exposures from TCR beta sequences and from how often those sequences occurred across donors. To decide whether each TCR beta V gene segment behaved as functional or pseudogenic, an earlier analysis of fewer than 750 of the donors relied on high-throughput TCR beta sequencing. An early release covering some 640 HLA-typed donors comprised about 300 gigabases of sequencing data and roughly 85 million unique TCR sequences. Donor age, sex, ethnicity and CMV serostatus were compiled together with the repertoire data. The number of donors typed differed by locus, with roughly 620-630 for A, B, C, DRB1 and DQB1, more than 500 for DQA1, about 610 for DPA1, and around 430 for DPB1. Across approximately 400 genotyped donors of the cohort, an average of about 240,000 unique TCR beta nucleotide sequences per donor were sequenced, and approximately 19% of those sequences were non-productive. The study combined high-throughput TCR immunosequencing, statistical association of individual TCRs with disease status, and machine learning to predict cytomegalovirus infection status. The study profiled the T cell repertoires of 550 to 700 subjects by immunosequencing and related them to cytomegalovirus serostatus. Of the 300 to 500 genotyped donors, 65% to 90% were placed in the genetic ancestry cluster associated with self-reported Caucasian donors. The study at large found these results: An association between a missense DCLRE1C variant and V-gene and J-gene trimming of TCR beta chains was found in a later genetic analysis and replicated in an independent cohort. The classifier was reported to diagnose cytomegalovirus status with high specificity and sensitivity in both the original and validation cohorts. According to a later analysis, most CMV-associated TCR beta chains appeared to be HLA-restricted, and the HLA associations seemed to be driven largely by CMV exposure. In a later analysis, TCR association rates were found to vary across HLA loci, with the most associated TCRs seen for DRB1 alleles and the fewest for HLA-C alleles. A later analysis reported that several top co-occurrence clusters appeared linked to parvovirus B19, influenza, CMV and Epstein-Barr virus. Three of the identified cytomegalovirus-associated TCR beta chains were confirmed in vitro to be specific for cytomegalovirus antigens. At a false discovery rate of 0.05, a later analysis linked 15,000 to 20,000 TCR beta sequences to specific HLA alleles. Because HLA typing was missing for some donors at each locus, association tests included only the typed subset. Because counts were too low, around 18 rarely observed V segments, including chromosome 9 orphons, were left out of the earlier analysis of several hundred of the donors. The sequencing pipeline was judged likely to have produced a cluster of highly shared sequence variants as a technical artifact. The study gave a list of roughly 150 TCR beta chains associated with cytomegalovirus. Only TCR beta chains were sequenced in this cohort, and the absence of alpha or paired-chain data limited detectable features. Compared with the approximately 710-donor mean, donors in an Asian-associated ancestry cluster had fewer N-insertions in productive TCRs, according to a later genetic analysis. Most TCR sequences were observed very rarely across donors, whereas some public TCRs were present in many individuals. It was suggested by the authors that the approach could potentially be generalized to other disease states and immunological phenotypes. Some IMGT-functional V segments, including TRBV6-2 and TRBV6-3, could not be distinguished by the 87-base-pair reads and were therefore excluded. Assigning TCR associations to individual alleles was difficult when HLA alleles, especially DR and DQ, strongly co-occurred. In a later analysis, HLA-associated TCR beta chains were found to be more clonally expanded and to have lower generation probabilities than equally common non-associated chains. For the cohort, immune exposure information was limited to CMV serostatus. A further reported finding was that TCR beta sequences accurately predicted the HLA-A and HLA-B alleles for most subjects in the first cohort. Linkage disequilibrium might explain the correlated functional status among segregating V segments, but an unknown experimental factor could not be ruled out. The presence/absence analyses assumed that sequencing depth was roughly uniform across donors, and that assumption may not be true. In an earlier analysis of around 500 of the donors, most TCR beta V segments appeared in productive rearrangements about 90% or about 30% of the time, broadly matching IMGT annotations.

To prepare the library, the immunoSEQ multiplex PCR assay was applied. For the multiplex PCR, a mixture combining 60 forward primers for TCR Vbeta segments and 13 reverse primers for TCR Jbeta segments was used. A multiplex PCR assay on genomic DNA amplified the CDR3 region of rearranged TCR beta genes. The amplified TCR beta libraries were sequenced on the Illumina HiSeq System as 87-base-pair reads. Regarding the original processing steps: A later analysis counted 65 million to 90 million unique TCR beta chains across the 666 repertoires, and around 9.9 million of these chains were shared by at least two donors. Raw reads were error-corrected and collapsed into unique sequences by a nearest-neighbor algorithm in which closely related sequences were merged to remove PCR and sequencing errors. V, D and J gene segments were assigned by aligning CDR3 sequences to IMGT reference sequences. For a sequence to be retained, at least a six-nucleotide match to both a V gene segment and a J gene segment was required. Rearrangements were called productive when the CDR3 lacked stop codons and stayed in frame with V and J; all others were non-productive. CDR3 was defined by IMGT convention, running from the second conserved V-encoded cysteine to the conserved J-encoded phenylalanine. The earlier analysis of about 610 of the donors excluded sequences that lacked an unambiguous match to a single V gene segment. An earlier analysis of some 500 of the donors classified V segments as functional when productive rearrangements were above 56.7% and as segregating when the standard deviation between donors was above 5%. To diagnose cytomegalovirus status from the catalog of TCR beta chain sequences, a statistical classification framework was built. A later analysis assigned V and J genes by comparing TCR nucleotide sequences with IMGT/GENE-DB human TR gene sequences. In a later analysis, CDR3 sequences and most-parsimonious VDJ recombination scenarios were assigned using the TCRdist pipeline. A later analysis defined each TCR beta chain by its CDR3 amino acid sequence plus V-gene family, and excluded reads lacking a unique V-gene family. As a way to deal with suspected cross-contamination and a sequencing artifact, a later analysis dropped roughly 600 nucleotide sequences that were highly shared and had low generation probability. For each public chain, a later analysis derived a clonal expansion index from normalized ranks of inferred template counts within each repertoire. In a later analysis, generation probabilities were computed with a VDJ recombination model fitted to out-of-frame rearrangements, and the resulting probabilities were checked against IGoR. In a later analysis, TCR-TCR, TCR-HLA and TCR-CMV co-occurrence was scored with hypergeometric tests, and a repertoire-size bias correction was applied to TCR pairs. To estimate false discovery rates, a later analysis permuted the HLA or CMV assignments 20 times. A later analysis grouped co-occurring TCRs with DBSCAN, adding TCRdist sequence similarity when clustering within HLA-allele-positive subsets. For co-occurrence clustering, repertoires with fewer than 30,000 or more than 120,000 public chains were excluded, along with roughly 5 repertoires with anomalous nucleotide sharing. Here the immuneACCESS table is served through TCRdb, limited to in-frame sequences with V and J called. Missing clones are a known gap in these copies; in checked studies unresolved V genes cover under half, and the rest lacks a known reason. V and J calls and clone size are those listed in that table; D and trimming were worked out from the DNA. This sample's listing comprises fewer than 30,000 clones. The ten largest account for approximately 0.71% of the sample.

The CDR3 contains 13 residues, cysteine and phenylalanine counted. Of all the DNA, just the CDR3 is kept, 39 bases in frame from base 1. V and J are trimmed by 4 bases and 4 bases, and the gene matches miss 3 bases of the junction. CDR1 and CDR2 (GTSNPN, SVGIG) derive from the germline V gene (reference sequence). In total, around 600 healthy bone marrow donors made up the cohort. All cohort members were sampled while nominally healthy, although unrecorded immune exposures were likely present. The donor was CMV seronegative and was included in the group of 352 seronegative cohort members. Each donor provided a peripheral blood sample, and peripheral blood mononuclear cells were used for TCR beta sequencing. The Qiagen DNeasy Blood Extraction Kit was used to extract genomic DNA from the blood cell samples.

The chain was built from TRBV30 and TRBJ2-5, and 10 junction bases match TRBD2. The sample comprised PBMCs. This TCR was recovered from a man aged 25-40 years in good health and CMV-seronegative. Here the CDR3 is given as CAWKLAGVETQYF. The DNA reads TGTGCCTGGAAGCTAGCGGGGGTAGAGACCCAGTACTTC.